This T cell receptor beta chain was sequenced during a study of sequential checkpoint blockade in melanoma. Looking at the study overall: After both sequences, patients received maintenance nivolumab.

The CDR3 is made up of 16 amino acids. Trimming at V came to 3 bases and at J to 4 bases, leaving 10 bases not matched to a gene. Germline CDR1 and CDR2: SGDLS and YYNGEE. Treatment specified: randomized to nivolumab then ipilimumab (arm A) or the reverse (arm B). Generated by immunoSEQ multiplex PCR, the TCRdb table keeps only in-frame clones and is missing some. This table holds 18,000 or so clones, around 66% found once. Sequencing was performed on CD8+ T cells sorted from blood (inferred from file names), taken from a patient given nivolumab and ipilimumab in sequence. The receptor was derived from a human donor with melanoma. This sequence joins TRBV9 and TRBJ1-3, with 7 bases aligning to TRBD1. The CDR3 region has the DNA TGTGCCAGCAGCGCCCACAGGGGTTCTAACGGAAACACCATATATTTT. It is translated as CASSAHRGSNGNTIYF.